The clone carrying this TCR beta chain occurred many times. Antigen: not known. The sample belongs to a study of response to subunit inactivated influenza vaccine. General observations from the study: The authors suggested that every seasonal influenza vaccination recruits few new T cells.

V dropped 3 bases and J dropped 5 bases, with 11 bases sitting between them. The CDR3 spans 13 residues. CDR1 and CDR2 (germline): SGHTA, FQGNSA. TCRdb itself ran the RT-PCR reads through MiXCR, one entry per CDR3 protein. The sample shows 500,000 to 600,000 distinct CDR3 sequences, 12% of them seen only once. The source is a middle-aged man who received an inactivated influenza vaccine. The V gene is TRBV7-2, the J gene TRBJ2-7; D may be TRBD1 or TRBD2 (6 bases each). The sample here was PBMCs from blood, taken on the day of vaccination. Here the CDR3 reads CASSFRGPDEQYF. The DNA for the CDR3 is TGTGCCAGCAGCTTCCGGGGGCCGGACGAGCAGTACTTC. Full variable domain (rest looked up from reference TRBV7-2 and TRBJ2-7): GAGVSQSPSNKVTEKGKDVELRCDPISGHTALYWYRQSLGQGLEFLIYFQGNSAPDKSGLPSDRFSAERTGGSVSTLTIQRTQQEDSAVYLCASSFRGPDEQYFGPGTRLTVT.